These T cell receptor beta chains were read from a single sample in a study of beta chain features in type 1 diabetes. The assay was immunoSEQ multiplex PCR, and TCRdb's table has in-frame clones only and misses some. The table includes 130,000 or so clones, roughly 10% detected once. The sample comprised central memory CD4+ T cells from blood. These receptors originate from a man aged 25-40 years with type 1 diabetes. Each CDR3 is given with its conserved first and last residue. The D gene is left open where the match is weak. Part of the rows lack a size; the others show once, few, many or a class for expanded clones.

d_call: TRBD2
j_call: TRBJ2-3
v_call: TRBV5-4
cdr3_length: 15
clone_size: few
cdr3_aa: CASSSGGAATDTQYF
cdr3_nt: TGTGCCAGCAGCAGCGGGGGGGCCGCGACAGATACGCAGTATTTT

d_call: NA
j_call: TRBJ1-6
v_call: TRBV19
cdr3_length: 15
clone_size: NA
cdr3_aa: CASRDFRTASSPLHF
cdr3_nt: TGTGCCAGTAGGGACTTCCGGACCGCCAGCTCACCCCTCCACTTT

d_call: NA
j_call: TRBJ2-2
v_call: TRBV9
cdr3_length: 14
clone_size: few
cdr3_aa: CASTGGGHTGELFF
cdr3_nt: TGTGCCAGCACGGGCGGGGGCCACACCGGGGAGCTGTTTTTT

d_call: NA
j_call: TRBJ1-6
v_call: TRBV5-4
cdr3_length: 13
clone_size: few
cdr3_aa: CASSLSANSPLHF
cdr3_nt: TGTGCCAGCAGCTTAAGCGCTAATTCACCCCTCCACTTT

d_call: NA
j_call: TRBJ2-5
v_call: TRBV4-3
cdr3_length: 16
clone_size: few
cdr3_aa: CASSPTSTANGETQYF
cdr3_nt: TGCGCCAGCAGCCCCACCTCGACAGCGAACGGAGAGACCCAGTACTTC

d_call: NA
j_call: TRBJ2-7
v_call: TRBV5-1
cdr3_length: 14
clone_size: few
cdr3_aa: CASSLQSSSYEQYF
cdr3_nt: TGCGCCAGCAGCTTGCAATCTAGCTCCTACGAGCAGTACTTC

d_call: NA
j_call: TRBJ1-5
v_call: TRBV2
cdr3_length: 14
clone_size: many
cdr3_aa: CASSSSQANQPQHF
cdr3_nt: TGTGCCAGCAGCAGCTCGCAGGCCAATCAGCCCCAGCATTTT

d_call: NA
j_call: TRBJ1-1
v_call: TRBV21-1
cdr3_length: 14
clone_size: few
cdr3_aa: CASRQDRMNTEAFF
cdr3_nt: TGTGCCAGCAGACAAGACAGGATGAACACTGAAGCTTTCTTT

d_call: TRBD1
j_call: TRBJ1-6
v_call: TRBV6-5
cdr3_length: 15
clone_size: few
cdr3_aa: CASSGDSPRNSPLHF
cdr3_nt: TGTGCCAGCAGTGGGGACAGCCCGAGAAATTCACCCCTCCACTTT

d_call: NA
j_call: TRBJ2-7
v_call: TRBV12-2
cdr3_length: 12
clone_size: NA
cdr3_aa: CASRFPVHEQYF
cdr3_nt: TGTGCAAGTCGCTTCCCGGTCCACGAGCAGTACTTC

d_call: TRBD2
j_call: TRBJ2-1
v_call: TRBV6-6
cdr3_length: 16
clone_size: few
cdr3_aa: CASSFHSGGFDNEQFF
cdr3_nt: TGTGCCAGCAGTTTTCATAGCGGGGGATTCGACAATGAGCAGTTCTTC

d_call: NA
j_call: TRBJ2-7
v_call: TRBV2
cdr3_length: 11
clone_size: NA
cdr3_aa: CASSAVYEQYF
cdr3_nt: TGTGCCAGCAGTGCAGTCTACGAGCAGTACTTC

d_call: TRBD2
j_call: TRBJ2-5
v_call: TRBV5-4
cdr3_length: 16
clone_size: once
cdr3_aa: CASSLVGAGGRETQYF
cdr3_nt: TGTGCCAGCAGCTTGGTAGGAGCGGGGGGGCGGGAGACCCAGTACTTC

d_call: NA
j_call: TRBJ2-5
v_call: TRBV28
cdr3_length: 14
clone_size: few
cdr3_aa: CASSPAGPGETQYF
cdr3_nt: TGTGCCAGCAGTCCCGCGGGGCCGGGCGAGACCCAGTACTTC

d_call: NA
j_call: TRBJ2-1
v_call: TRBV7-9
cdr3_length: 16
clone_size: NA
cdr3_aa: CASSNSLPSSYNEQFF
cdr3_nt: TGTGCCAGCAGCAATAGCTTACCGAGCTCCTACAATGAGCAGTTCTTC

d_call: NA
j_call: TRBJ1-2
v_call: TRBV28
cdr3_length: 15
clone_size: NA
cdr3_aa: CASSSPGLAFGGYTF
cdr3_nt: TGTGCCAGCAGCTCTCCGGGACTCGCCTTCGGGGGCTACACCTTC

d_call: NA
j_call: TRBJ1-3
v_call: TRBV10-3
cdr3_length: 11
clone_size: few
cdr3_aa: CAISSADTIYF
cdr3_nt: TGTGCCATCAGCTCGGCGGACACCATATATTTT

d_call: TRBD1
j_call: TRBJ1-1
v_call: TRBV7-9
cdr3_length: 14
clone_size: few
cdr3_aa: CASSRQGLGTEAFF
cdr3_nt: TGTGCCAGCAGCCGACAGGGTCTGGGCACTGAAGCTTTCTTT

d_call: TRBD2
j_call: TRBJ2-1
v_call: TRBV4-3
cdr3_length: 17
clone_size: few
cdr3_aa: CASSQDSGGSGLNEQFF
cdr3_nt: TGCGCCAGCAGCCAAGATTCGGGGGGGTCAGGTCTCAATGAGCAGTTCTTC

d_call: NA
j_call: TRBJ1-1
v_call: TRBV29-1
cdr3_length: 13
clone_size: NA
cdr3_aa: CSVAGRRNTEAFF
cdr3_nt: TGCAGCGTGGCGGGACGGCGGAACACTGAAGCTTTCTTT

d_call: NA
j_call: TRBJ1-1
v_call: TRBV18
cdr3_length: 16
clone_size: few
cdr3_aa: CASSPSSLPGRTEAFF
cdr3_nt: TGTGCCAGCTCACCGTCCTCCCTGCCGGGGAGGACTGAAGCTTTCTTT

d_call: NA
j_call: TRBJ1-1
v_call: TRBV20-1
cdr3_length: 11
clone_size: NA
cdr3_aa: CSARDSRNAFF
cdr3_nt: TGCAGTGCTAGGGACAGCAGGAACGCTTTCTTT

d_call: TRBD2
j_call: TRBJ2-2
v_call: TRBV30
cdr3_length: 15
clone_size: medium-sized
cdr3_aa: CAWSVGGSVTGELFF
cdr3_nt: TGTGCCTGGAGTGTGGGGGGGTCGGTCACCGGGGAGCTGTTTTTT

d_call: TRBD1
j_call: TRBJ2-7
v_call: TRBV30
cdr3_length: 13
clone_size: many
cdr3_aa: CASAGTGSYEQYF
cdr3_nt: TGTGCCAGTGCCGGGACAGGGTCCTACGAGCAGTACTTC

d_call: TRBD1
j_call: TRBJ1-5
v_call: TRBV7-3
cdr3_length: 15
clone_size: NA
cdr3_aa: CASSLFQGADQPQHF
cdr3_nt: TGTGCCAGCAGCTTATTTCAGGGGGCTGACCAGCCCCAGCATTTT

d_call: NA
j_call: TRBJ1-3
v_call: TRBV28
cdr3_length: 15
clone_size: NA
cdr3_aa: CASSYPRGAGNTIYF
cdr3_nt: TGTGCCAGCAGTTACCCACGGGGGGCTGGAAACACCATATATTTT

d_call: NA
j_call: TRBJ2-3
v_call: TRBV9
cdr3_length: 14
clone_size: NA
cdr3_aa: CASSVGSGADTQYF
cdr3_nt: TGTGCCAGCAGCGTAGGCTCAGGGGCAGATACGCAGTATTTT

d_call: NA
j_call: TRBJ1-5
v_call: TRBV4-1
cdr3_length: 15
clone_size: few
cdr3_aa: CASSQWDFSNQPQHF
cdr3_nt: TGCGCCAGCAGCCAATGGGACTTTAGCAATCAGCCCCAGCATTTT

d_call: NA
j_call: TRBJ2-5
v_call: TRBV5-1
cdr3_length: 13
clone_size: NA
cdr3_aa: CASSLGERETQYF
cdr3_nt: TGCGCCAGCAGCTTGGGCGAGCGGGAGACCCAGTACTTC

d_call: TRBD2
j_call: TRBJ2-5
v_call: TRBV5-1
cdr3_length: 15
clone_size: few
cdr3_aa: CASSPSRGGEETQYF
cdr3_nt: TGCGCCAGCAGCCCCTCTCGCGGGGGTGAAGAGACCCAGTACTTC

d_call: TRBD2
j_call: TRBJ2-5
v_call: TRBV2
cdr3_length: 14
clone_size: few
cdr3_aa: CASSPGLAQETQYF
cdr3_nt: TGTGCCAGCAGCCCGGGACTAGCGCAAGAGACCCAGTACTTC

d_call: TRBD2
j_call: TRBJ2-1
v_call: TRBV25-1
cdr3_length: 14
clone_size: few
cdr3_aa: CASGLAGRGGSQFF
cdr3_nt: TGTGCCAGCGGACTAGCGGGACGAGGGGGTTCGCAGTTCTTC

d_call: TRBD1
j_call: TRBJ1-1
v_call: TRBV29-1
cdr3_length: 17
clone_size: few
cdr3_aa: CSVKSLTGFSMNTEAFF
cdr3_nt: TGCAGCGTTAAATCCCTGACAGGGTTCTCCATGAACACTGAAGCTTTCTTT

d_call: NA
j_call: TRBJ2-3
v_call: TRBV4-2
cdr3_length: 16
clone_size: NA
cdr3_aa: CASSQDGNARGDTQYF
cdr3_nt: TGTGCCAGCAGCCAAGATGGTAACGCTCGAGGAGATACGCAGTATTTT

d_call: NA
j_call: TRBJ1-6
v_call: TRBV9
cdr3_length: 12
clone_size: NA
cdr3_aa: CASSPGNSPLHF
cdr3_nt: TGTGCCAGCAGCCCAGGGAATTCACCCCTCCACTTT

d_call: NA
j_call: TRBJ2-1
v_call: TRBV29-1
cdr3_length: 13
clone_size: few
cdr3_aa: CSEGDPTFGEQFF
cdr3_nt: TGCAGCGAGGGGGACCCGACCTTCGGTGAGCAGTTCTTC

d_call: TRBD1
j_call: TRBJ1-5
v_call: TRBV19
cdr3_length: 14
clone_size: NA
cdr3_aa: CASGDRGPDQPQHF
cdr3_nt: TGTGCCAGCGGGGACAGGGGGCCCGATCAGCCCCAGCATTTT

d_call: NA
j_call: TRBJ1-2
v_call: TRBV7-2
cdr3_length: 13
clone_size: NA
cdr3_aa: CASSPGGLGGYTF
cdr3_nt: TGTGCCAGCAGCCCTGGGGGCCTGGGAGGCTACACCTTC

d_call: NA
j_call: TRBJ1-2
v_call: TRBV11-2
cdr3_length: 18
clone_size: few
cdr3_aa: CASSSLRGGSRFNYGYTF
cdr3_nt: TGTGCCAGCAGCTCCTTGCGGGGGGGCTCACGCTTTAACTATGGCTACACCTTC

d_call: NA
j_call: TRBJ2-2
v_call: TRBV5-1
cdr3_length: 15
clone_size: NA
cdr3_aa: CASRGLVANTGELFF
cdr3_nt: TGCGCCAGCAGGGGGCTGGTCGCGAACACCGGGGAGCTGTTTTTT

d_call: NA
j_call: TRBJ1-5
v_call: TRBV4-3
cdr3_length: 15
clone_size: few
cdr3_aa: CASSQIYSTNQPQHF
cdr3_nt: TGCGCCAGCAGCCAGATTTACAGTACCAATCAGCCCCAGCATTTT

d_call: TRBD1
j_call: TRBJ2-3
v_call: TRBV7-2
cdr3_length: 15
clone_size: NA
cdr3_aa: CASSLGRQGSDTQYF
cdr3_nt: TGTGCCAGCAGCTTAGGGAGACAGGGATCAGATACGCAGTATTTT

d_call: NA
j_call: TRBJ1-1
v_call: TRBV5-1
cdr3_length: 15
clone_size: NA
cdr3_aa: CASSTVPQANTEAFF
cdr3_nt: TGCGCCAGCAGCACAGTTCCTCAGGCCAACACTGAAGCTTTCTTT

d_call: NA
j_call: TRBJ2-7
v_call: TRBV29-1
cdr3_length: 15
clone_size: NA
cdr3_aa: CSVVVGADSTYEQYF
cdr3_nt: TGCAGCGTTGTGGTAGGTGCGGACAGCACCTACGAGCAGTACTTC

d_call: NA
j_call: TRBJ2-5
v_call: TRBV5-1
cdr3_length: 16
clone_size: NA
cdr3_aa: CASSLGSDGGQETQYF
cdr3_nt: TGCGCCAGCAGCTTGGGCTCAGACGGGGGCCAAGAGACCCAGTACTTC

d_call: NA
j_call: TRBJ2-5
v_call: TRBV15
cdr3_length: 12
clone_size: NA
cdr3_aa: CATSRNGETQYF
cdr3_nt: TGTGCCACCAGCAGGAACGGAGAGACCCAGTACTTC

d_call: TRBD2
j_call: TRBJ2-1
v_call: TRBV5-4
cdr3_length: 15
clone_size: NA
cdr3_aa: CASSFAGGQYNEQFF
cdr3_nt: TGTGCCAGCAGCTTTGCGGGGGGCCAATACAATGAGCAGTTCTTC